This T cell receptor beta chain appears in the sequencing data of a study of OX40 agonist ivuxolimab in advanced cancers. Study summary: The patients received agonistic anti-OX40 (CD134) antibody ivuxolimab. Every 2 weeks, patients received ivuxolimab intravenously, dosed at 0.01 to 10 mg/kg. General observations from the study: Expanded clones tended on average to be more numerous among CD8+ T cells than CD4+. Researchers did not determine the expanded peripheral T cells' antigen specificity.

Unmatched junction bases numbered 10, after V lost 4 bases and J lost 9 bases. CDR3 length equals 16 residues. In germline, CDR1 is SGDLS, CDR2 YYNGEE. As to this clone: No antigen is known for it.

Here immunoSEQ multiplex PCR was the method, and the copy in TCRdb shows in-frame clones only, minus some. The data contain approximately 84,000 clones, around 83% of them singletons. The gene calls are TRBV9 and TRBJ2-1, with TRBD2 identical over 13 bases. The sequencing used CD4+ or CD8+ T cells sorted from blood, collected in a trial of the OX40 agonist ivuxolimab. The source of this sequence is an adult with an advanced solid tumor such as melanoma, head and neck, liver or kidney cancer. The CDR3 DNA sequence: TGTGCCAGCAGCTCTCCCGGGACTAGCGGGATGGCTGAGCAGTTCTTC. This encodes CASSSPGTSGMAEQFF.